What follows are 20 T cell receptor beta chains derived from one specimen sequenced in a study of long-term antiretroviral therapy in people with HIV. Investigators performed immunoSEQ version v3.0 at survey level. The assay was immunoSEQ multiplex PCR, and TCRdb's table has in-frame clones only and misses some. The repertoire holds about 30,000 clones, with approximately 80% as singletons. The source was unsorted PBMCs, collected 0.3 years after starting antiretroviral therapy. Receptors were obtained from a man aged 35 to 55 with HIV.

The V gene is TRBV19, the J gene TRBJ2-6, with 9 positions matching TRBD1. The germline V gene has CDR1 LNHDA and CDR2 SQIVND (reference sequence). This CDR3 comprises 19 residues. V shed 3 bases and J 0 bases; nucleotides not matched to a gene: 9. CDR3 region: CASSIFTGTGISGANVLTF. CDR3 in DNA: TGTGCCAGTAGTATTTTCACCGGGACAGGGATCTCTGGGGCCAACGTCCTGACTTTC.

The rearrangement links TRBV7-8 to TRBJ1-1, with D tentatively TRBD1 (5 bases). V was shortened by 7 bases and J by 0 bases, with 9 bases between the two germline ends. CDR3 length: 13 amino acids. The V gene's germline CDR1 is SGHVS and CDR2 FQNEAQ. CDR3 amino acids: CASNDRLNTEAFF. For the CDR3, the DNA is TGTGCCAGCAACGACAGACTGAACACTGAAGCTTTCTTT.

This clone was seen a few times. This chain links TRBV6-5 with TRBJ2-7; D may match TRBD1 or TRBD2 (5 bases each). V lost 4 bases to trimming and J lost 3 bases, with 16 bases between them. Germline V gene data show CDR1 as MNHEY and CDR2 as SVGAGI. This CDR3 has 15 residues. CDR3: CASSSLSGAVYEQYF. CDR3 bases: TGTGCCAGCAGTTCTCTCTCCGGGGCGGTCTACGAGCAGTACTTC.

The genes are TRBV28 and TRBJ2-1, with D unresolved. Trimming took 6 bases from V and 4 from J, leaving 13 bases between them. The germline gives CDR1 MDHEN, CDR2 SYDVKM. The CDR3 consists of 14 residues. CDR3 loop: CASRPNLLYNEQFF. As DNA, the CDR3 is TGTGCCAGCAGGCCCAACCTTTTGTACAATGAGCAGTTCTTC.

There are a few counts of this clone. The chain is built from TRBV29-1 and TRBJ2-7, with D perhaps TRBD1 or TRBD2 (6 bases each). CDR1 and CDR2 (germline): SQVTM, ANQGSEA. Trimming removed 7 bases at V and 7 bases at J, with 23 bases between. CDR3 length: 14 amino acids. The CDR3 DNA reads as TGCAGCGCTGGGGGGCAGGGACTTAGTAGTGAGCAGTACTTC. This encodes CSAGGQGLSSEQYF.

The rearrangement joins TRBV7-9 to TRBJ2-7; 10 bases line up with TRBD2. V lost 0 bases, J lost 5 bases, and 4 bases stayed unmatched. This CDR3 is 15 amino acids long. In germline, CDR1 is SEHNR, CDR2 FQNEAQ (reference sequence). Written as DNA, the CDR3 is TGTGCCAGCAGCTTAGCTAGTAGCGGGGGGAACGAGCAGTACTTC. The encoded protein is CASSLASSGGNEQYF.

The chain combines TRBV2 with TRBJ1-6; D might be TRBD1 (5 bases). V lost 5 bases and J lost 7, with 15 bases in between. The CDR3 totals 15 residues. Germline loops: CDR1 SNHLY, CDR2 FYNNEI. The CDR3 nucleotides read TGTGCCAGCAGTCCCGCCCGACAGCTAAATTCACCCCTCCACTTT. Protein product: CASSPARQLNSPLHF.

The chain links TRBV20-1 to TRBJ2-5, with D possibly matching TRBD1 (5 bases). Trimming pared 6 bases from V and 5 bases from J, leaving 10 bases between. The germline gives CDR1 DFQATT, CDR2 SNEGSKA (reference sequence). This CDR3 is 11 amino acids long. CDR3 in amino acids: CSAGPAETQYF. CDR3 nucleotide sequence: TGCAGTGCGGGGCCCGCGGAGACCCAGTACTTC.

J is TRBJ1-2 and V is TRBV4-3; maybe TRBD1 (5 bases). Germline CDR1 reads LGHNA; CDR2 reads YSLEER. The CDR3 sequence is 14 residues long. V lost 1 base and J lost 4, with 10 bases in between. DNA for the CDR3: TGCGCCAGCAGCCAAGTCCAGGGTACCTATGGCTACACCTTC. Its protein is CASSQVQGTYGYTF.

The chain has TRBV6-1 and TRBJ2-3, with D maybe TRBD1 (6 bases). With 7 bases removed from V and 4 bases from J, the gap between germline ends came to 9 bases. CDR3 length: 12 amino acids. From germline, CDR1 is MNHNS and CDR2 SASEGT. The CDR3 DNA sequence: TGTGCCAGCAATCACAGGGCAGATACGCAGTATTTT. Its protein product is CASNHRADTQYF.

The chain joins TRBV4-3 to TRBJ2-2; TRBD2 might be the D (6 bases). Germline V lookup: CDR1 LGHNA, CDR2 YSLEER. The CDR3 is made up of 20 amino acids. Trimming shortened V by 0 bases and J by 0 bases, and 20 bases separated the two germline ends. In nucleotides, the CDR3 is TGCGCCAGCAGCCAAGAGGTGGGGAGGTCGGTCGGCGCGAACACCGGGGAGCTGTTTTTT. It encodes CASSQEVGRSVGANTGELFF.

The V gene is TRBV27, the J gene TRBJ2-5, with D maybe TRBD2 (6 bases). This CDR3 contains 14 residues. With 3 bases removed from V and 5 bases from J, the gap between germline ends came to 13 bases. Germline lookup yields CDR1 MNHEY and CDR2 SMNVEV (reference sequence). DNA for the CDR3: TGTGCCAGCAGTTTCGGGGGAACGCCGGAGACCCAGTACTTC. It yields the protein CASSFGGTPETQYF.

This clone was recorded only once. The genes are TRBV5-4 and TRBJ1-1, with TRBD1 as a possible D gene (6 bases). The CDR3 spans 14 residues. Trimming removed 4 bases at V and 1 base at J, with 11 bases between. Per germline, CDR1 SGHNT and CDR2 YYREEE (reference sequence). In nucleotides, the CDR3 is TGTGCCAGCAGCCCGCAGGGACAGAACACTGAAGCTTTCTTT. Its translation: CASSPQGQNTEAFF.

The chain couples TRBV9 to TRBJ2-5; TRBD2 matches 7 bases. The CDR3 is 15 amino acids. V shed 2 bases, J shed 4 bases, and the junction held 8 bases outside the gene matches. Looked up from germline, CDR1 is SGDLS and CDR2 is YYNGEE. Here the CDR3 reads CASSVVGGRGETQYF. In DNA, the CDR3 is TGTGCCAGCAGCGTCGTGGGGGGGAGGGGAGAGACCCAGTACTTC.

This clone has only a few counts. The chain is built from TRBV9 and TRBJ2-4; TRBD1 aligns across 10 bases. CDR3 length equals 15 residues. Germline CDR1 and CDR2: SGDLS and YYNGEE. Germline trimming cut 2 bases from V and 8 bases from J; bases unmatched to any gene: 7. The CDR3 here is CASSVTGGLGDIQYF. For the CDR3, the DNA is TGTGCCAGCAGCGTGACAGGGGGCTTGGGAGACATTCAGTACTTC.

The gene calls are TRBV2 and TRBJ1-5; D call uncertain. Germline lookup yields CDR1 SNHLY and CDR2 FYNNEI. V was pared by 1 base and J by 4 bases, with 11 bases between. The CDR3 runs to 15 residues. The CDR3 DNA reads as TGTGCCAGCAGTGAAGAACGGGCGGGGAATCAGCCCCAGCATTTT. Protein sequence: CASSEERAGNQPQHF.

The chain is built from TRBV18 and TRBJ1-5; tentative D call: TRBD1 (5 bases). CDR1 KGHSH and CDR2 LQKENI come from the germline V gene. The V end lost 4 bases, the J end lost 7 bases, and 23 bases lay between the germline ends. The CDR3 extends over 17 amino acids. The chain's CDR3 is CASSLPAGPVGYQPQHF. As DNA, the CDR3 is TGTGCCAGCTCACTCCCGGCGGGGCCAGTAGGATACCAGCCCCAGCATTTT.

V is TRBV27 and J is TRBJ1-4; D gene uncertain. The CDR3 is made up of 14 amino acids. CDR1 is MNHEY, CDR2 SMNVEV, per germline (reference sequence). V shed 4 bases and J shed 7 bases, with 13 bases lying between them. CDR3 sequence: CASSWTGGGEKLFF. CDR3 DNA sequence: TGTGCCAGCAGTTGGACGGGCGGTGGTGAAAAACTGTTTTTT.

The chain recombines TRBV6-6 with TRBJ2-7, with TRBD1 matching over 7 bases. The CDR3 has 13 amino acids. The germline gives CDR1 MNHNY, CDR2 SVGAGI (reference sequence). V trimming: 6 bases; J trimming: 3 bases; junction bases outside the gene matches: 5. CDR3 protein: CASRLRDSYEQYF. CDR3 DNA: TGTGCCAGCAGACTCCGGGACAGCTACGAGCAGTACTTC.

The chain has TRBV4-1 and TRBJ1-2; D ambiguous. The V gene lost 3 bases and the J gene lost 4 bases, with 18 bases spanning the gap. The CDR3 has 16 amino acids. The V gene's germline CDR1 is MGHRA and CDR2 YSYEKL. CDR3 protein: CASSHPARDLGYGYTF. CDR3 nucleotides: TGCGCCAGCAGCCACCCGGCTCGGGATCTAGGCTATGGCTACACCTTC.